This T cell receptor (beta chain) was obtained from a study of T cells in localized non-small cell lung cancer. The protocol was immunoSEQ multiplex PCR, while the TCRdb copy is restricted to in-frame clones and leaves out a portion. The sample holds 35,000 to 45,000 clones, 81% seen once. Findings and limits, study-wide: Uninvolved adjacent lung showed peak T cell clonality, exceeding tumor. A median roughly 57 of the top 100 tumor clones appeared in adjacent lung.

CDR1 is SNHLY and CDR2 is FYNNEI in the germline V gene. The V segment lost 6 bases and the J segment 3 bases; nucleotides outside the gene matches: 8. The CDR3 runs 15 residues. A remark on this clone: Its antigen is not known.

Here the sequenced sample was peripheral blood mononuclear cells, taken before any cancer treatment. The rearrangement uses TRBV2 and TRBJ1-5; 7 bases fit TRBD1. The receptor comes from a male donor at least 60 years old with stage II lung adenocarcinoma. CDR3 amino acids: CASRSQGGANQPQHF. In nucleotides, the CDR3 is TGTGCCAGCAGAAGCCAGGGGGGGGCCAATCAGCCCCAGCATTTT.